The clone carrying this T cell receptor beta chain was counted a few times. The data originate from a study of blood T cell repertoires in COVID-19. Study in general: PBMCs, B-cell-depleted T cells, or T cells provided the cDNA or gDNA that made up the material.

This table comes from immunoSEQ multiplex PCR, and its TCRdb copy is limited to in-frame clones, with some not included. The sample holds around 180,000 clones, over 75% seen once. The germline V and J ends were trimmed by 1 base and 2 bases, with 18 bases remaining between them. Germline values: CDR1 MGHRA, CDR2 YSYEKL. CDR3 length: 17 residues. Sequencing was performed on peripheral blood. The source of this sequence is a person aged 65 to 85 with COVID-19, enrolled during active disease. The chain employs TRBV4-1 and TRBJ2-7; unclear D gene. The CDR3 is CASSQVSRPGWTYEQYF. The CDR3 nucleotides read TGCGCCAGCAGCCAAGTTTCGCGACCGGGTTGGACCTACGAGCAGTACTTC.